This TCR beta chain originates from a study of T cell responses to AZD1222 COVID-19 vaccine. Sequencing used immunoSEQ multiplex PCR; TCRdb keeps in-frame clones, though not all of them. This table holds around 130,000 clones, roughly nine tenths found once. The V and J ends lost 7 bases and 7 bases, in that order; junction bases with no gene match: 18. The germline V gene encodes CDR1 LNHDA and CDR2 SQIVND (reference sequence). This CDR3 comprises 17 residues. The TCR originated in an adult who received the MenACWY meningococcal vaccine as a control. The gene calls are TRBV19 and TRBJ2-1; 8 bases line up with TRBD2. The sample consisted of peripheral blood, taken 28 days after the second dose of the MenACWY control vaccine. This chain's CDR3 is CASKTNGRARLRNEQFF. In DNA form, the CDR3 reads TGTGCCAGTAAGACTAACGGGAGGGCCCGGTTGAGGAATGAGCAGTTCTTC. Full variable domain (outside the CDR3, taken from reference TRBV19 and TRBJ2-1): DGGITQSPKYLFRKEGQNVTLSCEQNLNHDAMYWYRQDPGQGLRLIYYSQIVNDFQKGDIAEGYSVSREKKESFPLTVTSAQKNPTAFYLCASKTNGRARLRNEQFFGPGTRLTVL.